A single sample gave rise to the 21 T cell receptor beta chains below, sequenced in a study of OX40 agonist ivuxolimab in advanced cancers. Sequenced by immunoSEQ multiplex PCR; TCRdb stores in-frame clones only, minus some. The sample lists approximately 49,000 clones, around 80% occurring once. The sample was CD4+ or CD8+ T cells sorted from blood, taken in a trial of the OX40 agonist ivuxolimab. The receptors were sampled from an adult with an advanced solid tumor such as melanoma, head and neck, liver or kidney cancer.

A few counts support this clone. The genes are TRBV4-3 and TRBJ1-6; maybe TRBD1 (6 bases). Germline V gene lookup returns CDR1 LGHNA and CDR2 YSLEER. V was trimmed by 2 bases and J by 8 bases, leaving 7 bases between them. The CDR3 consists of 13 residues. The CDR3 here is CASSQYRDSPLHF. CDR3 DNA sequence: TGCGCCAGCAGCCAATACAGGGATTCACCCCTCCACTTT.

The CDR3 DNA follows: TGTGCCAGCAGCATGGGGACAGGGTACGAAAAACTGTTTTTT. Its translation is CASSMGTGYEKLFF. The chain links TRBV7-9 to TRBJ1-4, with TRBD1 matching 9 bases. Germline V lookup: CDR1 SEHNR, CDR2 FQNEAQ (reference sequence). The CDR3 is 14 amino acids. Trimming cost V 5 bases and J 8 bases; bases outside gene matches: 6. Full variable domain (remainder filled in from reference TRBV7-9 and TRBJ1-4): DTGVSQNPRHKITKRGQNVTFRCDPISEHNRLYWYRQTLGQGPEFLTYFQNEAQLEKSRLLSDRFSAERPKGSFSTLEIQRTEQGDSAMYLCASSMGTGYEKLFFGSGTQLSVL.

This chain links TRBV7-9 with TRBJ2-5; 12 nucleotides agree with TRBD2. CDR3 length: 16 amino acids. Germline-derived CDR1 and CDR2 are SEHNR and FQNEAQ (reference sequence). V shed 5 bases, J shed 5 bases, and the junction held 9 bases outside the gene matches. The CDR3 DNA reads as TGTGCCAGCAGCGCTAGCGGGGGGGTTTTGAAGGAGACCCAGTACTTC. The encoded protein is CASSASGGVLKETQYF.

V and J are TRBV9 and TRBJ1-4, with a tentative D call TRBD1 (5 bases). Trimming took off 3 bases at V and 5 bases at J, with 11 bases between the two ends. Per the germline V gene, CDR1 is SGDLS and CDR2 is YYNGEE. There are 14 residues in the CDR3. The DNA for the CDR3 is TGTGCCAGCAGCGGGGGACTGCTGAATGAAAAACTGTTTTTT. Its translation is CASSGGLLNEKLFF. Full variable domain (missing parts from reference TRBV9 and TRBJ1-4): DSGVTQTPKHLITATGQRVTLRCSPRSGDLSVYWYQQSLDQGLQFLIQYYNGEERAKGNILERFSAQQFPDLHSELNLSSLELGDSALYFCASSGGLLNEKLFFGSGTQLSVL.

The V gene is TRBV2, the J gene TRBJ1-5; a possible D gene is TRBD1 (5 bases). This CDR3 comprises 13 residues. The V end was cut by 6 bases, the J end by 7 bases, with 13 bases between. From germline, CDR1 is SNHLY and CDR2 FYNNEI. The DNA for the CDR3 is TGTGCCAGCAGCGATGGGGCTGGGCAGCCCCAGCATTTT. This codes for CASSDGAGQPQHF.

This clone was counted only a few times. The rearrangement uses TRBV5-1 and TRBJ1-2; D remains unclear. This CDR3 is built from 13 residues. Trimming cost V 1 base and J 4 bases, with 8 bases left between them. CDR1 is SGHRS and CDR2 is YFSETQ in the germline V gene. CDR3 region: CASSLTDFYGYTF. The CDR3 DNA reads as TGCGCCAGCAGCTTGACAGACTTCTATGGCTACACCTTC. The full variable domain, its missing parts supplied by reference TRBV5-1 and TRBJ1-2, is KAGVTQTPRYLIKTRGQQVTLSCSPISGHRSVSWYQQTPGQGLQFLFEYFSETQRNKGNFPGRFSGRQFSNSRSEMNVSTLELGDSALYLCASSLTDFYGYTFGSGTRLTVV.

The chain uses TRBV5-4 and TRBJ2-5, with 9 bases that match TRBD1. Germline V lookup: CDR1 SGHNT, CDR2 YYREEE (reference sequence). This CDR3 comprises 15 residues. After removal of 4 bases from V and 4 bases from J, the junction contained 8 bases not matched to a gene. The chain's CDR3 is CASSRDRADSETQYF. Here the CDR3 DNA reads TGTGCCAGCAGCAGGGACAGGGCAGATTCAGAGACCCAGTACTTC.

V usage is TRBV30 and J usage is TRBJ2-3; D gene uncertain. Germline V gene data show CDR1 as GTSNPN and CDR2 as SVGIG (reference sequence). Trimming took off 6 bases at V and 5 bases at J, with 21 bases between the two ends. The CDR3 is 15 amino acids. The CDR3 DNA is TGTGCCTGTAAACTATGGCAGGCCATTTTAGATACGCAGTATTTT. Translation: CACKLWQAILDTQYF. Looking up the rest from reference TRBV30 and TRBJ2-3 gives the full variable domain: SQTIHQWPATLVQPVGSPLSLECTVEGTSNPNLYWYRQAAGRGLQLLFYSVGIGQISSEVPQNLSASRPQDRQFILSSKKLLLSDSGFYLCACKLWQAILDTQYFGPGTRLTVL.

The chain uses TRBV2 and TRBJ2-5, with 8 bases fitting TRBD2. Germline assignment: CDR1 SNHLY and CDR2 FYNNEI. Losses at the gene ends were 8 bases for V and 5 bases for J; bases not matched to a gene: 10. CDR3 length: 14 amino acids. The CDR3 spells CASALLAGSETQYF. In nucleotides, the CDR3 is TGTGCCAGCGCCCTTCTAGCGGGCAGCGAGACCCAGTACTTC.

The J gene is TRBJ2-5, the V gene TRBV5-1; 14 bases map to TRBD2. Per germline, CDR1 SGHRS and CDR2 YFSETQ. J gave up 5 bases and V 3 bases, and 6 bases lay outside the gene matches. The CDR3 is 16 amino acids. Here the CDR3 DNA reads TGCGCCAGCAGCTCTGGACTAGCGGGGGGCGGGGAGACCCAGTACTTC. Translation: CASSSGLAGGGETQYF. The full variable domain, its missing parts supplied by reference TRBV5-1 and TRBJ2-5, is KAGVTQTPRYLIKTRGQQVTLSCSPISGHRSVSWYQQTPGQGLQFLFEYFSETQRNKGNFPGRFSGRQFSNSRSEMNVSTLELGDSALYLCASSSGLAGGGETQYFGPGTRLLVL.

This clone came up once. The chain links TRBV7-2 to TRBJ1-3; D not resolved. Per germline, CDR1 SGHTA and CDR2 FQGNSA. The CDR3 spans 14 residues. The ends were cut back, 4 bases at V and 0 bases at J, with 7 bases in the middle. The CDR3 loop reads CASSSQHSGNTIYF. The CDR3, as DNA: TGTGCCAGCAGCTCCCAACACTCTGGAAACACCATATATTTT.

The J gene is TRBJ2-1, the V gene TRBV27; D possibly corresponds to TRBD1 (5 bases). The germline V gene has CDR1 MNHEY and CDR2 SMNVEV (reference sequence). Trimming took off 2 bases at V and 4 bases at J, with 15 bases between the two ends. The CDR3 runs 16 residues. CDR3 region: CASSLSTGRPYNEQFF. The CDR3 DNA reads TGTGCCAGCAGTTTAAGTACAGGAAGACCTTACAATGAGCAGTTCTTC.

The chain has TRBV18 and TRBJ1-3; a possible D gene is TRBD1 (5 bases). Germline lookup yields CDR1 KGHSH and CDR2 LQKENI. V lost 5 bases and J lost 0, with 14 bases in between. The CDR3 runs to 16 residues. The CDR3 protein is CASSSRQLTSGNTIYF. The CDR3 nucleotides read TGTGCCAGCTCATCCCGACAGTTGACCTCTGGAAACACCATATATTTT.

A single count supports this clone. V usage is TRBV13 and J usage is TRBJ1-3; D not resolved. Between the trimmed V and J ends, which lost 5 bases and 0 bases, there was a span of 8 bases. The CDR3 extends over 14 amino acids. Germline V gene sequence: CDR1 PRHDT, CDR2 FYEKMQ (reference sequence). CDR3 bases: TGTGCCAGCAGCGAGGTGAACTCTGGAAACACCATATATTTT. Amino acid sequence: CASSEVNSGNTIYF.

This chain joins TRBV19 and TRBJ2-5; D is ambiguous. The V gene's germline CDR1 is LNHDA and CDR2 SQIVND (reference sequence). This CDR3 has 13 residues. V lost 2 bases and J 4 bases, leaving 8 bases between the germline ends. The CDR3, as DNA: TGTGCCAGTAGTATAATCTATAGAGAGACCCAGTACTTC. It yields the protein CASSIIYRETQYF.

This rearrangement joins TRBV5-4 to TRBJ2-4, with a tentative D call TRBD2 (6 bases). The V end lost 0 bases, the J end lost 1 base, and 8 bases lay between the germline ends. The CDR3 consists of 15 residues. Looked up from germline, CDR1 is SGHNT and CDR2 is YYREEE (reference sequence). The CDR3 region has the DNA TGTGCCAGCAGCTTGGCTAGCGTTGCCAAAAACATTCAGTACTTC. This translates into CASSLASVAKNIQYF.

V and J are TRBV5-1 and TRBJ2-3; no clear D gene. Trimming cost V 0 bases and J 1 base, with 6 bases left between them. The germline V gene encodes CDR1 SGHRS and CDR2 YFSETQ. This CDR3 is built from 14 residues. The CDR3 here is CASSLGAGTDTQYF. CDR3 DNA sequence: TGCGCCAGCAGCTTGGGCGCAGGCACAGATACGCAGTATTTT.

The V gene is TRBV7-2, the J gene TRBJ1-1; no definite D call. This CDR3 is built from 12 residues. The germline V gene has CDR1 SGHTA and CDR2 FQGNSA. V was trimmed by 5 bases and J by 5 bases, leaving 9 bases between them. In nucleotides, the CDR3 is TGTGCCAGCAGCCCCAGGTTAACTGAAGCTTTCTTT. It encodes CASSPRLTEAFF. The variable domain in full, with the rest retrieved from reference TRBV7-2 and TRBJ1-1, is GAGVSQSPSNKVTEKGKDVELRCDPISGHTALYWYRQSLGQGLEFLIYFQGNSAPDKSGLPSDRFSAERTGGSVSTLTIQRTQQEDSAVYLCASSPRLTEAFFGQGTRLTVV.

V usage is TRBV7-2 and J usage is TRBJ1-1, with D hard to call. Between the trimmed V and J ends, which lost 2 bases and 0 bases, there was a span of 7 bases. The CDR3 is 14 residues long. Per the germline V gene, CDR1 is SGHTA and CDR2 is FQGNSA. CDR3 sequence: CASSLSALNTEAFF. In DNA form, the CDR3 reads TGTGCCAGCAGCTTATCGGCGCTGAACACTGAAGCTTTCTTT.

V and J are TRBV2 and TRBJ1-2, with 10 bases identical to TRBD1. This CDR3 is built from 15 residues. V lost 2 bases to trimming and J lost 8 bases; unmatched junction nucleotides: 8. Germline assignment: CDR1 SNHLY and CDR2 FYNNEI. As DNA, the CDR3 is TGTGCCAGCAGTGAAATGACAGGGGGCGCGAAAGGCTACACCTTC. The encoded protein is CASSEMTGGAKGYTF.

This chain uses TRBV6-7 with TRBJ2-1; D is ambiguous. TRBV6-7 has ORF status, its function being uncertain. Trimming shortened V by 2 bases and J by 9 bases, and 11 bases separated the two germline ends. This CDR3 spans 13 amino acids. The CDR3 here is CASSYRTQSEQFF. DNA for the CDR3: TGTGCCAGCAGTTACCGGACCCAGAGTGAGCAGTTCTTC.